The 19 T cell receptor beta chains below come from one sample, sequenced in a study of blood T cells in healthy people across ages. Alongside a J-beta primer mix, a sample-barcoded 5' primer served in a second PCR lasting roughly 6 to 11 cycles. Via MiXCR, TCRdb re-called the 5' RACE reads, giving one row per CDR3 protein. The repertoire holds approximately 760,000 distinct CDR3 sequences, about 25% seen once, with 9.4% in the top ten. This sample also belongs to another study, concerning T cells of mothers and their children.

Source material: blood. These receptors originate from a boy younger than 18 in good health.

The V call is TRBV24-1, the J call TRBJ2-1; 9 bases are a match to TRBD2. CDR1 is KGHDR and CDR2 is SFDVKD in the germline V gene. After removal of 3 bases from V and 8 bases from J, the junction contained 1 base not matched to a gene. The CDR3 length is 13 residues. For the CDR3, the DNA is TGTGCCACCAGTGATGGCGGGAGGGATGAGCAGTTCTTC. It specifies CATSDGGRDEQFF.

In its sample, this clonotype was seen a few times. The CDR3 nucleotides read TGTGCCAGCAGTGAAGCACAGGGTGTCGGCACTGAAGCTTTCTTT. Translation: CASSEAQGVGTEAFF. The chain is built from TRBV2 and TRBJ1-1; D may be TRBD1 (6 bases). There are 15 residues in the CDR3. CDR1 and CDR2 (germline): SNHLY, FYNNEI. Trimming took off 0 bases at V and 4 bases at J, with 12 bases between the two ends.

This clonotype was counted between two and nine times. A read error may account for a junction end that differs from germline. The CDR3 DNA is TGCACCAGCAGCATCACAGGGTACACTGAAGCTTTCTTT. It is translated as CTSSITGYTEAFF. This rearrangement joins TRBV5-1 to TRBJ1-1, with a weak D call TRBD1 (6 bases). The CDR3 contains 13 residues. Per the germline V gene, CDR1 is SGHRS and CDR2 is YFSETQ.

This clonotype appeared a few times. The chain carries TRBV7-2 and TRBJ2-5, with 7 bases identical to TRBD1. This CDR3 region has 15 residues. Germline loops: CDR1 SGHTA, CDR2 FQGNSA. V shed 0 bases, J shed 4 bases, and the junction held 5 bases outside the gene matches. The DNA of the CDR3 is TGTGCCAGCAGCTTAGCTCCGACAGGGTCAGAGACCCAGTACTTC. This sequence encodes CASSLAPTGSETQYF.

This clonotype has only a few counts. As DNA, the CDR3 is TGCGCCAGCAGCCACAGACCTGACGGTTCCTACGAGCAGTACTTC. Its translation: CASSHRPDGSYEQYF. The chain carries TRBV4-1 and TRBJ2-7, with D hard to call. The germline V gene encodes CDR1 MGHRA and CDR2 YSYEKL. The ends were cut back, 3 bases at V and 1 base at J, with 13 bases in the middle. CDR3 length: 15 amino acids.

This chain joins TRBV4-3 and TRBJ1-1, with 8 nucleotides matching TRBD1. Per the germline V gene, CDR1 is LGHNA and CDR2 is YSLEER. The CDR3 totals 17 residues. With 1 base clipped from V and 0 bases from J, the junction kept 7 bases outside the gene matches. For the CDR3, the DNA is TGCGCCAGCAGCCAAGGACAGGGGACCTTCATGAACACTGAAGCTTTCTTT. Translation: CASSQGQGTFMNTEAFF.

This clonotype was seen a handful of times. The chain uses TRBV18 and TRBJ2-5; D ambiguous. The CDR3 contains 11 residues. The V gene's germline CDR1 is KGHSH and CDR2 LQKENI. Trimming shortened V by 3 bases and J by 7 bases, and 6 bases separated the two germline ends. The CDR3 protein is CASSPEGTQYF. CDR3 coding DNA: TGTGCCAGCTCACCGGAAGGGACCCAGTACTTC.

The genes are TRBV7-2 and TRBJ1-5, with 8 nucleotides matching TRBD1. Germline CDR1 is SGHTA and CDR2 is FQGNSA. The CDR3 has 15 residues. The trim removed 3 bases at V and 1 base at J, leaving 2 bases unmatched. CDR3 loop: CASSFYRGSNQPQHF. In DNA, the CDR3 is TGTGCCAGCAGCTTTTACAGGGGGAGCAATCAGCCCCAGCATTTT.

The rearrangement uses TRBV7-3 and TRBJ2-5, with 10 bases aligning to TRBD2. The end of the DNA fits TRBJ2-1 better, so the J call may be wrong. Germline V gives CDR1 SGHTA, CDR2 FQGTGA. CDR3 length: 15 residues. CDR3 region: CASSLLAGDVNEQFF. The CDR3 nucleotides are TGTGCCAGCAGCCTCCTAGCGGGAGACGTCAATGAGCAGTTCTTC.

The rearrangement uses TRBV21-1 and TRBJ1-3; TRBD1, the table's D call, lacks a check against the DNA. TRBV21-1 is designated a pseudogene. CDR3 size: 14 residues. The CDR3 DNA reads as TGTGCCACTCACCAGGGGGAAAGAGCAAACACCATATATTTT. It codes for CATHQGERANTIYF.

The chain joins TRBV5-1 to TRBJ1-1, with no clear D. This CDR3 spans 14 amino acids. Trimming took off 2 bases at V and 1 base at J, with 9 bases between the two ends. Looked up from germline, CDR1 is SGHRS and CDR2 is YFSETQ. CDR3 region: CASSLEVTNTEAFF. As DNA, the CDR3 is TGCGCCAGCAGCTTAGAGGTGACGAACACTGAAGCTTTCTTT.

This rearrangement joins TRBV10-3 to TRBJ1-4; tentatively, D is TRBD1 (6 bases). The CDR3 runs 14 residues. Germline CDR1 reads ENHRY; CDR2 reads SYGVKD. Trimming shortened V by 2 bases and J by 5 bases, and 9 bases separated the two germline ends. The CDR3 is CAISEIQGNEKLFF. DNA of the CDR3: TGTGCCATCAGTGAGATCCAGGGGAATGAAAAACTGTTTTTT.

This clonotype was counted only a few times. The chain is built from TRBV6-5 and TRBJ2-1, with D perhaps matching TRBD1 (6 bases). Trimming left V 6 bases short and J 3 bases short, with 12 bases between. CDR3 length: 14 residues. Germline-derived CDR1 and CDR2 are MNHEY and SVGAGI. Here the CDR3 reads CASRIGQFYNEQFF. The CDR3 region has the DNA TGTGCCAGCAGGATCGGACAGTTCTACAATGAGCAGTTCTTC.

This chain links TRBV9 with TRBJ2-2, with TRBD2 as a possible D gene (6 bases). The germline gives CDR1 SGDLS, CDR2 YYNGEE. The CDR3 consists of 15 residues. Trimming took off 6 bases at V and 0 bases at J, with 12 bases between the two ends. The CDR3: CASMGGGTNTGELFF. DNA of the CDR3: TGTGCCAGCATGGGGGGAGGTACGAACACCGGGGAGCTGTTTTTT.

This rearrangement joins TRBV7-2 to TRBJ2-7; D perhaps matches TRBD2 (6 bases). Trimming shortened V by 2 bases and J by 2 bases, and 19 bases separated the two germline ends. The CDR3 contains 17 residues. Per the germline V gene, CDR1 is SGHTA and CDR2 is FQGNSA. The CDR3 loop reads CASSLRLVGGNAYEQYF. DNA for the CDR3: TGTGCCAGCAGCTTAAGACTAGTGGGAGGAAACGCCTACGAGCAGTACTTC.

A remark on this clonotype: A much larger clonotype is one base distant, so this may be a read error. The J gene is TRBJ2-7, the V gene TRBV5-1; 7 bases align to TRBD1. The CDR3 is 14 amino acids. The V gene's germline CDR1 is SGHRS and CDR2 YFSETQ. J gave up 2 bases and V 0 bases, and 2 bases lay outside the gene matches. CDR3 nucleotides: TGCGCCAGCAGCTTGGCGGACAGGACCTACGAGCAGTACTTC. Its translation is CASSLADRTYEQYF.

The CDR3 region has the DNA TGTGCCAGCAGCCGAGGACAGGACGGCGAGCAGTACTTC. Amino acid sequence: CASSRGQDGEQYF. V gene TRBV2 combines with J gene TRBJ2-1; 7 nucleotides align to TRBD1. TRBJ2-7 explains the end of the DNA better; the J call may be wrong. Germline CDR1 reads SNHLY; CDR2 reads FYNNEI. This CDR3 region has 13 residues.

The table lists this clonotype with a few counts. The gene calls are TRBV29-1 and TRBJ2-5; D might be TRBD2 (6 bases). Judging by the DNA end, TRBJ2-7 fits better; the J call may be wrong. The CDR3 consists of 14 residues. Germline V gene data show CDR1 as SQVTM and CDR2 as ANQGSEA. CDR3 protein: CSVASEGLIYEQYF. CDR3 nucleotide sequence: TGCAGCGTTGCTTCGGAGGGACTTATCTACGAGCAGTACTTC.

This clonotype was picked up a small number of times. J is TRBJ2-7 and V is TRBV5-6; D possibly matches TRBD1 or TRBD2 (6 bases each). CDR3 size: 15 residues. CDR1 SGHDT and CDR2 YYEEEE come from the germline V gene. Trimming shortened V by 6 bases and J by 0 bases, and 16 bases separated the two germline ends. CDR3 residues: CASTRGRGASYEQYF. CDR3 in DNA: TGTGCCAGCACCCGGGGAAGGGGGGCCTCCTACGAGCAGTACTTC.